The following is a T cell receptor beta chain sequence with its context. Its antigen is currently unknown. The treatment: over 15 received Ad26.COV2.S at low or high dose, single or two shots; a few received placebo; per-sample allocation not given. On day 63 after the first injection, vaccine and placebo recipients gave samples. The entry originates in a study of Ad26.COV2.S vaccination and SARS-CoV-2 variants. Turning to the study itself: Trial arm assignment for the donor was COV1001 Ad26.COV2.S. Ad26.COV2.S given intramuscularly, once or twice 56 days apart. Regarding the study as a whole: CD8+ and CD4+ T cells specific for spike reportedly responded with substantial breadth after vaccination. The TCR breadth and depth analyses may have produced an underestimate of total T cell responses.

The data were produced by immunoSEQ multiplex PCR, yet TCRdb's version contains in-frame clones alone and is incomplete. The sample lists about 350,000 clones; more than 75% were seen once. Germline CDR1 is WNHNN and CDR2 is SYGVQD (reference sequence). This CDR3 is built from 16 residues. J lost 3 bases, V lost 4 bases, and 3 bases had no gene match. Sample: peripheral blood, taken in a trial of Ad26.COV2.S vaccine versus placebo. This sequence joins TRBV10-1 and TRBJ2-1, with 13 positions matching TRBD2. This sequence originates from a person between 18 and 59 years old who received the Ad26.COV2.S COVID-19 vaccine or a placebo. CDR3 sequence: CASSGGTSGIYNEQFF. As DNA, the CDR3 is TGCGCCAGCAGTGGGGGGACTAGCGGGATCTACAATGAGCAGTTCTTC.